Listed below are T cell receptor beta chains from one sample, sequenced in a study of CXCR3-negative and CXCR3-positive naive CD8 T cells. TCRdb reprocessed the 5' RACE reads and stores each CDR3 protein as one record, lacking DNA. In total, the table holds 150,000 to 180,000 distinct CDR3 sequences. Sequencing used naive CXCR3+ CD8+ T cells from blood. The source of these receptors is a human donor in good health. Some clones in this sample may be carry-over from other donors' samples. The CDR3 runs from the conserved cysteine through the conserved F or W. Fields, in order: J gene, V gene, CDR3 protein.

J gene: TRBJ1-1
V gene: TRBV9
CDR3 protein: CASSAGGGPTTKAFF

J gene: TRBJ2-3
V gene: TRBV25-1
CDR3 protein: CASRTGLIGGGVDTQYF

J gene: TRBJ1-1
V gene: TRBV7-9
CDR3 protein: CASSLGTVTEAFF

J gene: TRBJ2-7
V gene: TRBV25-1
CDR3 protein: CASSAGLAGGKGTYEQYF

J gene: TRBJ1-2
V gene: TRBV27
CDR3 protein: CASSLLGQGPLGYTF

J gene: TRBJ1-1
V gene: TRBV2
CDR3 protein: CASSTQGDWTEAFF

J gene: TRBJ1-6
V gene: TRBV5-1
CDR3 protein: CASRGDSEAHSPLHF

J gene: TRBJ2-1
V gene: TRBV6-2/TRBV6-3
CDR3 protein: CASSYYYPGLGGYEQFF

J gene: TRBJ2-2
V gene: TRBV4-1
CDR3 protein: CASTTGTGGMDTGELFF

J gene: TRBJ2-7
V gene: TRBV21-1
CDR3 protein: CASSNRTSESYEQYF

J gene: TRBJ2-2
V gene: TRBV9
CDR3 protein: CASSVGSAPTGELFF

J gene: TRBJ2-1
V gene: TRBV20-1
CDR3 protein: CSASPSPGSYNEQFF

J gene: TRBJ2-3
V gene: TRBV21-1
CDR3 protein: CAPFAGEADTQYF

J gene: TRBJ2-1
V gene: TRBV7-8
CDR3 protein: CAPAPESDVEGDQFF

J gene: TRBJ2-2
V gene: TRBV5-5
CDR3 protein: CASSRGGDTGELFF

J gene: TRBJ2-7
V gene: TRBV7-2
CDR3 protein: CASSHSGTSVYEQYF

J gene: TRBJ1-2
V gene: TRBV29-1
CDR3 protein: CSAITGQSNYGYTF

J gene: TRBJ2-1
V gene: TRBV12-3/TRBV12-4
CDR3 protein: CASSRRDRGGGEQFF

J gene: TRBJ1-1
V gene: TRBV3-1
CDR3 protein: CASSQDSPDRGDTEAFF

J gene: TRBJ2-1
V gene: TRBV29-1
CDR3 protein: CSVPTPGLAGNEQFF

J gene: TRBJ2-1
V gene: TRBV11-2
CDR3 protein: CACRDTDYNEQFF

J gene: TRBJ1-1
V gene: TRBV12-3/TRBV12-4
CDR3 protein: CASSLSPGATEAFF

J gene: TRBJ2-7
V gene: TRBV7-9
CDR3 protein: CASSLPRNDEFYEQYF

J gene: TRBJ1-2
V gene: TRBV5-4
CDR3 protein: CASSLQGQGWGYTF

J gene: TRBJ2-1
V gene: TRBV7-3
CDR3 protein: CASSLGLAMGYNEQFF

J gene: TRBJ2-7
V gene: TRBV2
CDR3 protein: CASAETYEQYF

J gene: TRBJ2-7
V gene: TRBV9
CDR3 protein: CASSVDGTTSYEQYF

J gene: TRBJ1-1
V gene: TRBV19
CDR3 protein: CASSQAWSGAFF

J gene: TRBJ2-7
V gene: TRBV29-1
CDR3 protein: CSVTDSRNYEQYF

J gene: TRBJ2-7
V gene: TRBV11-2
CDR3 protein: CASSSWDQGLRDYEQYF

J gene: TRBJ2-3
V gene: TRBV11-2
CDR3 protein: CASSQGLAGGRADTQYF

J gene: TRBJ2-1
V gene: TRBV11-2
CDR3 protein: CASSLETGGGEQFF

J gene: TRBJ2-1
V gene: TRBV15
CDR3 protein: CATSRDFRAADNEQFF

J gene: TRBJ2-1
V gene: TRBV28
CDR3 protein: CASSLEHNEQFF

J gene: TRBJ2-5
V gene: TRBV29-1
CDR3 protein: CSVRFPASGRETQYF

J gene: TRBJ2-7
V gene: TRBV28
CDR3 protein: CASSLWSARGGDEQYF

J gene: TRBJ2-1
V gene: TRBV14
CDR3 protein: CASSRTSYNEQFF

J gene: TRBJ2-3
V gene: TRBV12-3/TRBV12-4
CDR3 protein: CASSWGEADTQYF

J gene: TRBJ2-7
V gene: TRBV7-2
CDR3 protein: CASSWETGEQYF

J gene: TRBJ2-7
V gene: TRBV12-3/TRBV12-4
CDR3 protein: CASSIGTAAYEQYF

J gene: TRBJ2-7
V gene: TRBV6-4
CDR3 protein: CTQEGAGEQYF

J gene: TRBJ1-2
V gene: TRBV4-1
CDR3 protein: CASSQEGRRALEYGYTF

J gene: TRBJ1-2
V gene: TRBV27
CDR3 protein: CASSLYVDPEGRNGYTF

J gene: TRBJ2-2
V gene: TRBV6-5
CDR3 protein: CASSYSEDRGITISGELFF

J gene: TRBJ2-1
V gene: TRBV15
CDR3 protein: CATSSRKRARGNEQFF

J gene: TRBJ2-1
V gene: TRBV11-2
CDR3 protein: CASSPSSRTGEQFF

J gene: TRBJ2-7
V gene: TRBV30
CDR3 protein: CAWSTGIGEQYF

J gene: TRBJ2-7
V gene: TRBV2
CDR3 protein: CASTWTSGSYEQYF

J gene: TRBJ2-7
V gene: TRBV28
CDR3 protein: CASSSRDRQGEQYF

J gene: TRBJ2-7
V gene: TRBV7-8
CDR3 protein: CASSLSRAGAPYEQYF

J gene: TRBJ2-3
V gene: TRBV7-3
CDR3 protein: CASSLGLAGADTQYF

J gene: TRBJ1-4
V gene: TRBV7-9
CDR3 protein: CASSFQNNEKLFF

J gene: TRBJ1-5
V gene: TRBV1
CDR3 protein: CTSSRFGGNQPQHF

J gene: TRBJ2-5
V gene: TRBV7-8
CDR3 protein: CASSFMGVGETQYF

J gene: TRBJ2-7
V gene: TRBV12-3/TRBV12-4
CDR3 protein: CASSIQGSEQYF

J gene: TRBJ2-3
V gene: TRBV20-1
CDR3 protein: CSARDIGTGPLTDTQYF

J gene: TRBJ2-1
V gene: TRBV6-1
CDR3 protein: CASSDGGGWNEQFF

J gene: TRBJ2-3
V gene: TRBV4-3
CDR3 protein: CASSPRRTGGIPDTQYF

J gene: TRBJ2-1
V gene: TRBV19
CDR3 protein: CASSIPTNEQFF